These 21 T cell receptor beta chains originate from one sample sequenced in a study of T cell changes during pregnancy in multiple sclerosis (dated by TCRdb to between 2018 and 2021). Library generation was performed with the immunoSEQ multiplex PCR assay. Drawn from immuneACCESS, this table holds only the in-frame rearrangements with V and J called that TCRdb kept. Clones are partly lost; checked studies trace under half to an unresolved V gene and leave the rest unexplained. A total of roughly 47,000 clones appear in this sample, 90% to 95% of them only once. The ten largest clones take up 5.5% of the sample. This sample comprised CD8+ T cells from peripheral blood mononuclear cells, obtained before pregnancy. All receptors derive from a female donor with multiple sclerosis, enrolled in a pregnancy study.

The chain couples TRBV5-6 to TRBJ2-7, with TRBD1 matching over 8 bases. V was clipped by 4 bases and J by 3 bases; unmatched bases: 6. CDR1 is SGHDT, CDR2 YYEEEE, per germline. The CDR3 sequence is 14 residues long. The CDR3 bases are TGTGCCAGCAGCGGGACAGGTAACAGCTACGAGCAGTACTTC. This codes for CASSGTGNSYEQYF.

The V and J genes are TRBV6-1 and TRBJ1-1; D not certain. V lost 6 bases and J 1 base, leaving 12 bases between the germline ends. This CDR3 is 14 amino acids long. CDR1 MNHNS and CDR2 SASEGT come from the germline V gene. In DNA, the CDR3 is TGTGCCAGCAGAGAAAGCCGTTCGAACACTGAAGCTTTCTTT. It translates to CASRESRSNTEAFF.

The chain couples TRBV28 to TRBJ2-7; 9 positions match TRBD1. Germline V gives CDR1 MDHEN, CDR2 SYDVKM. V was pared by 5 bases and J by 6 bases, with 8 bases of the junction left unmatched. This CDR3 has 14 residues. CDR3 bases: TGTGCCAGCAGTCCCCGGGACAGGGTCGTCGAGCAGTACTTC. This gives the protein CASSPRDRVVEQYF.

DNA of the CDR3: TGTGCCTGGAGTGTAGGGCAGGGTTTAATTGGAGACACCTTC. Amino acids: CAWSVGQGLIGDTF. The V call is TRBV30, the J call TRBJ1-2, with D possibly TRBD1 on 5 matching bases. The CDR3 is 14 amino acids. The germline CDR1 and CDR2 sequences are GTSNPN and SVGIG (reference sequence). V was clipped by 0 bases and J by 12 bases, with 20 bases between them.

The chain couples TRBV27 to TRBJ2-7; 16 bases map to TRBD2. This CDR3 has 16 amino acids. CDR1 is MNHEY and CDR2 is SMNVEV in the germline V gene (reference sequence). With V trimmed by 5 bases and J by 5 bases, 6 bases remained unmatched. DNA for the CDR3: TGTGCCAGCAGTGTGGGACTAGCGGGAGGGCGGAACGAGCAGTACTTC. It specifies CASSVGLAGGRNEQYF.

The chain recombines TRBV2 with TRBJ2-1; the match to TRBD2 covers 9 bases. V was clipped by 6 bases and J by 9 bases; unmatched bases: 12. The V gene's germline CDR1 is SNHLY and CDR2 FYNNEI. The CDR3 sequence is 15 residues long. In DNA form, the CDR3 reads TGTGCCAGCAGCGCTCTGCGGGAGGGCCTGGGTGAGCAGTTCTTC. Translating gives CASSALREGLGEQFF.

The CDR3 here is CASSWGSFKYNEQFF. The CDR3 DNA reads as TGTGCCAGCAGTTGGGGCTCATTCAAGTACAATGAGCAGTTCTTC. The chain couples TRBV27 to TRBJ2-1; the D gene is possibly TRBD1 (5 bases). V was trimmed by 4 bases and J by 4 bases, leaving 14 bases between them. Germline V lookup: CDR1 MNHEY, CDR2 SMNVEV (reference sequence). This CDR3 contains 15 residues.

CDR3 DNA sequence: TGTGCCAGCAGACTAGTACTAGCGGTCCTCGCAAGGGTGGGTAACAATGAGCAGTTCTTC. As protein: CASRLVLAVLARVGNNEQFF. The chain joins TRBV5-8 to TRBJ2-1; 8 nucleotides match TRBD2. J was trimmed by 5 bases and V by 5 bases; bases with no gene match: 24. There are 20 residues in the CDR3. From germline, CDR1 is SGHTS and CDR2 YDEGEE. Together with reference TRBV5-8 and TRBJ2-1, the CDR3 gives the full variable domain: EAGVTQSPTHLIKTRGQQATLRCSPISGHTSVYWYQQALGLGLQFLLWYDEGEERNRGNFPPRFSGRQFPNYSSELNVNALELEDSALYLCASRLVLAVLARVGNNEQFFGPGTRLTVL.

The chain's CDR3 is CASSHGPGLASYEQYF. The CDR3 DNA reads TGCGCCAGCAGCCATGGACCGGGACTAGCGTCCTACGAGCAGTACTTC. The genes are TRBV4-1 and TRBJ2-7; TRBD2 aligns across 10 bases. From germline, CDR1 is MGHRA and CDR2 YSYEKL. Trimming at V came to 3 bases and at J to 1 base, leaving 6 bases not matched to a gene. CDR3 length: 16 residues.

The genes are TRBV19 and TRBJ2-7; the match to TRBD1 covers 8 bases. V lost 3 bases, J lost 5 bases, and 6 bases stayed unmatched. The CDR3 length is 14 residues. Germline assignment: CDR1 LNHDA and CDR2 SQIVND (reference sequence). CDR3 sequence reads: CASSIRTGFNEQYF. In DNA form, the CDR3 reads TGTGCCAGTAGTATCCGGACAGGGTTTAACGAGCAGTACTTC.

This clone came up once. CDR3 sequence: CASSVSASGSYNEQFF. The CDR3 coding sequence is TGTGCCAGCAGCGTATCCGCTAGCGGGAGCTACAATGAGCAGTTCTTC. The chain recombines TRBV9 with TRBJ2-1; 10 bases fit TRBD2. This CDR3 is built from 16 residues. Germline V gene data show CDR1 as SGDLS and CDR2 as YYNGEE. The junction had 4 bases not matched to a gene; V was cut back by 1 base and J by 3 bases. The entire variable domain, with the rest obtained from reference TRBV9 and TRBJ2-1, is as follows: DSGVTQTPKHLITATGQRVTLRCSPRSGDLSVYWYQQSLDQGLQFLIQYYNGEERAKGNILERFSAQQFPDLHSELNLSSLELGDSALYFCASSVSASGSYNEQFFGPGTRLTVL.

The chain employs TRBV19 and TRBJ2-2, with a possible D match to TRBD2 (5 bases). This CDR3 region has 15 residues. CDR1 LNHDA and CDR2 SQIVND come from the germline V gene (reference sequence). V was cut by 3 bases and J by 6 bases, with 14 bases left in between. This chain's CDR3 is CASSMSPSGAGELFF. The CDR3 bases are TGTGCCAGTAGTATGTCGCCTTCCGGGGCCGGGGAGCTGTTTTTT.

V is TRBV11-2 and J is TRBJ2-5; 7 bases fit TRBD2. There are 15 residues in the CDR3. Per the germline V gene, CDR1 is SGHAT and CDR2 is FQNNGV. J gave up 1 base and V 7 bases, and 9 bases lay outside the gene matches. CDR3 amino acids: CASTLRPGGQETQYF. CDR3 nucleotides: TGTGCCAGCACCCTTCGACCGGGGGGCCAAGAGACCCAGTACTTC.

The gene calls are TRBV25-1 and TRBJ2-7, with D perhaps TRBD1 (6 bases). V lost 8 bases to trimming and J lost 2 bases, with 13 bases between them. Germline assignment: CDR1 MGHDK and CDR2 SYGVNS. This CDR3 is 13 amino acids long. The CDR3 nucleotides are TGTGCCAGCGAAGCCCGGGACACCTACGAGCAGTACTTC. Protein product: CASEARDTYEQYF.

The chain uses TRBV19 and TRBJ2-2, with 8 bases fitting TRBD2. Germline CDR1 and CDR2: LNHDA and SQIVND (reference sequence). The CDR3 runs 16 residues. With V trimmed by 6 bases and J by 6 bases, 12 bases remained unmatched. In nucleotides, the CDR3 is TGTGCCAGTAGCGCCCTTGGCGGGAGGAAGGCCGGGGAGCTGTTTTTT. The encoded protein is CASSALGGRKAGELFF.

The chain joins TRBV27 to TRBJ2-7; unclear D gene. The CDR3 is made up of 13 amino acids. Germline CDR1 MNHEY, CDR2 SMNVEV (reference sequence). Trimming stripped 6 bases from V and 6 bases from J, with 15 bases between. The CDR3 DNA reads as TGTGCCAGCAGCCGTGGCCCTTCCCTCGAGCAGTACTTC. Amino acids: CASSRGPSLEQYF.

The chain joins TRBV19 to TRBJ2-1; 11 nucleotides line up with TRBD1. V shed 6 bases and J 7 bases; nucleotides not matched to a gene: 8. CDR1 LNHDA and CDR2 SQIVND come from the germline V gene (reference sequence). The CDR3 has 15 residues. The CDR3 nucleotides read TGTGCCAGTAGCCGGACAGGGGGCCGAGGAAATGAGCAGTTCTTC. Translated: CASSRTGGRGNEQFF.

This chain links TRBV27 with TRBJ2-2; D is perhaps TRBD1 (5 bases). The germline V gene encodes CDR1 MNHEY and CDR2 SMNVEV (reference sequence). The CDR3 extends over 14 amino acids. V was trimmed by 7 bases and J by 1 base, leaving 10 bases between them. The CDR3 sequence is CASKPDRNTGELFF. CDR3 DNA sequence: TGTGCCAGCAAACCAGACAGGAACACCGGGGAGCTGTTTTTT.

In nucleotides, the CDR3 is TGTGCCAGCAGCTTGGGAAGGGGCAGGTCTTTCTTT. Protein: CASSLGRGRSFF. This chain links TRBV5-6 with TRBJ1-1, with D tentatively TRBD1 (5 bases). Germline V lookup: CDR1 SGHDT, CDR2 YYEEEE. Trimming took 0 bases from V and 12 from J, leaving 12 bases between them. The CDR3 runs to 12 residues.

The genes are TRBV14 and TRBJ2-5, with D possibly matching TRBD1 (6 bases). Trimming left V 0 bases short and J 5 bases short, with 16 bases between. The CDR3 covers 16 residues. Germline CDR1 and CDR2: SGHDN and FVKESK. The CDR3 loop reads CASSQDLEQGGETQYF. The CDR3 region has the DNA TGTGCCAGCAGCCAAGATCTGGAACAGGGCGGGGAGACCCAGTACTTC.

V gene TRBV19 combines with J gene TRBJ2-2; no clear D. The CDR3 is 13 amino acids. Between the trimmed V and J ends, which lost 10 bases and 5 bases, there was a span of 14 bases. Germline V gene sequence: CDR1 LNHDA, CDR2 SQIVND (reference sequence). This CDR3 is CATNPQATGELFF. The CDR3 DNA sequence: TGTGCCACCAACCCTCAGGCAACCGGGGAGCTGTTTTTT.